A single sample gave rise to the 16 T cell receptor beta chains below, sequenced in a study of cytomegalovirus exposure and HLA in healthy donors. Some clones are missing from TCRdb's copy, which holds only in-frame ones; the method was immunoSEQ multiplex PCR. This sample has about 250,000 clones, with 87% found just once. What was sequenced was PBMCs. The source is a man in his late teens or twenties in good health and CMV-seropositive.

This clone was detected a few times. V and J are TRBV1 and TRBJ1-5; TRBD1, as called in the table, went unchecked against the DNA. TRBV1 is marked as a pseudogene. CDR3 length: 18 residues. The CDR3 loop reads CTSSQDQRDRHSNQPQHF. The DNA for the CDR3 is TGCACCAGCAGCCAAGATCAGAGGGACAGACATAGCAATCAGCCCCAGCATTTT.

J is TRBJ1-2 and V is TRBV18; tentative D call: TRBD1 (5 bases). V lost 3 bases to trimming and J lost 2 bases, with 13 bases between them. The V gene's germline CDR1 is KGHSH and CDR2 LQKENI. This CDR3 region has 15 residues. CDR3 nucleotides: TGTGCCAGCTCACCTGGCGGGACGGACAACTATGGCTACACCTTC. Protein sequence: CASSPGGTDNYGYTF.

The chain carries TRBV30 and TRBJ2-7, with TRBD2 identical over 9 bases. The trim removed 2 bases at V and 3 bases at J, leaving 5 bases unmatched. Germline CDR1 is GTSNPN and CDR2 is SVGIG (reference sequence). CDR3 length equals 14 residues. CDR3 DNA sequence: TGTGCCTGGAGTCAGACTAGCGGTTACTACGAGCAGTACTTC. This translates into CAWSQTSGYYEQYF.

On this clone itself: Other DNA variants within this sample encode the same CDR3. DNA for the CDR3: TGTGCCAGCAGTTTCTCCCACTCCTACGAGCAGTACTTC. Encoded protein: CASSFSHSYEQYF. The chain joins TRBV27 to TRBJ2-7; D gene unclear. This CDR3 is 13 amino acids long. Trimming shortened V by 3 bases and J by 0 bases, and 6 bases separated the two germline ends. CDR1 and CDR2 (germline): MNHEY, SMNVEV (reference sequence).

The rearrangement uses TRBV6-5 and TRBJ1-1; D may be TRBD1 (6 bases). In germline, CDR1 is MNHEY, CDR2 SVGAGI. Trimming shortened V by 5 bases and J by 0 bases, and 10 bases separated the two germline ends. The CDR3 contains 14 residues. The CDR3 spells CASSAGAMNTEAFF. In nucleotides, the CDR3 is TGTGCCAGCAGTGCAGGGGCAATGAACACTGAAGCTTTCTTT.

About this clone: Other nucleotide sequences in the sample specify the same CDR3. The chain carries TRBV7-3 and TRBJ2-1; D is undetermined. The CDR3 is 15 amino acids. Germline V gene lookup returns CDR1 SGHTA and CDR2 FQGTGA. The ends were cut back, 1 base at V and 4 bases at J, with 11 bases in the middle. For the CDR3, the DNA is TGTGCCAGCAGCTTAAGTGGCAGTGCGTACAATGAGCAGTTCTTC. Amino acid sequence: CASSLSGSAYNEQFF.

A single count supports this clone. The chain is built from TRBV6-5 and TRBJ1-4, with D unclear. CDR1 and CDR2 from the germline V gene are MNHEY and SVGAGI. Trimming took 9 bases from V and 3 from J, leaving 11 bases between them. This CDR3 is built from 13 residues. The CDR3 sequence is CASREGSNEKLFF. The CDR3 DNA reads TGTGCCAGTAGGGAGGGTTCTAATGAAAAACTGTTTTTT.

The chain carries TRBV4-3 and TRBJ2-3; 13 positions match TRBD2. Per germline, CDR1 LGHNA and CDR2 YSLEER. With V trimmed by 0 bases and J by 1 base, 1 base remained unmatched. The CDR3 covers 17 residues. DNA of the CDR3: TGCGCCAGCAGCCAAGATACTAGCGGGAGGGGCACAGATACGCAGTATTTT. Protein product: CASSQDTSGRGTDTQYF.

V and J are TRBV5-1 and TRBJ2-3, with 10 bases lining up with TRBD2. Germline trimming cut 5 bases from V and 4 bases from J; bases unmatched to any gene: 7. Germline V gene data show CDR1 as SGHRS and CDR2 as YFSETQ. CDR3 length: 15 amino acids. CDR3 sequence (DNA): TGCGCCAGCAGAACCCTAGCGGGAGCCCCAGATACGCAGTATTTT. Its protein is CASRTLAGAPDTQYF.

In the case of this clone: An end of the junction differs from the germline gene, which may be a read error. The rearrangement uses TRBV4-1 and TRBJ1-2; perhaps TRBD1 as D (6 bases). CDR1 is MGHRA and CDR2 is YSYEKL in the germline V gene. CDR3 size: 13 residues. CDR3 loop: CASSQEPGGARPF. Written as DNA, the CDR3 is TGCGCCAGCAGCCAGGAGCCTGGGGGGGCTCGTCCCTTC.

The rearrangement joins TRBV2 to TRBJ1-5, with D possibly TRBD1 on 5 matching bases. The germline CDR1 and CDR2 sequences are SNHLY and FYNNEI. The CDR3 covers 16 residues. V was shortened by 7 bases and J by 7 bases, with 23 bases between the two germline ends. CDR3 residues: CASNGEKGLEGQPQHF. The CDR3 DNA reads TGTGCCAGCAACGGAGAGAAGGGCCTCGAGGGGCAGCCCCAGCATTTT.

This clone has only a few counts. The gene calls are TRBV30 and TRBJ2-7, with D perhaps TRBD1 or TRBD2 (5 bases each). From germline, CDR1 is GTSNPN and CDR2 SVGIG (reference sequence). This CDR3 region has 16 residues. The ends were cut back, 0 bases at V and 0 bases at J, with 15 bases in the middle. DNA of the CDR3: TGTGCCTGGAGTGTTTCCGGGACCCTCTCCTCCTACGAGCAGTACTTC. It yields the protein CAWSVSGTLSSYEQYF.

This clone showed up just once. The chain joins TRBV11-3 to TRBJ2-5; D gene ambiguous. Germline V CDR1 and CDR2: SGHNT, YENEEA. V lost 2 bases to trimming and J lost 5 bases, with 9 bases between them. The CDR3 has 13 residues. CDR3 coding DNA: TGTGCCAGCAGCTTAAACCTAAGGGAGACCCAGTACTTC. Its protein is CASSLNLRETQYF.

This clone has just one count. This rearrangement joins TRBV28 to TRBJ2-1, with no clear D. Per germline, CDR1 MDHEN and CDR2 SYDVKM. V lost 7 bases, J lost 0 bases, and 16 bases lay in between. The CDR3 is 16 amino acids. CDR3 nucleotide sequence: TGTGCCAGCACCTCATCGGGCCCACGCTCCTACAATGAGCAGTTCTTC. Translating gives CASTSSGPRSYNEQFF.

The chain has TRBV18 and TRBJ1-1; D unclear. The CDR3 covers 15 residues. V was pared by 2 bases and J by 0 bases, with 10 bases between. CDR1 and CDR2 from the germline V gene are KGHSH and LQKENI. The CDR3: CASSPGMVMNTEAFF. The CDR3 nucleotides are TGTGCCAGCTCACCAGGAATGGTTATGAACACTGAAGCTTTCTTT.

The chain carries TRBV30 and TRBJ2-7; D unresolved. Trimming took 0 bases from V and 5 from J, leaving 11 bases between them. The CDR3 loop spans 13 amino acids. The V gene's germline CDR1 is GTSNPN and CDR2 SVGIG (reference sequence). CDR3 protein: CAWSVNHADEQYF. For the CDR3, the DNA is TGTGCCTGGAGTGTAAACCACGCCGACGAGCAGTACTTC.